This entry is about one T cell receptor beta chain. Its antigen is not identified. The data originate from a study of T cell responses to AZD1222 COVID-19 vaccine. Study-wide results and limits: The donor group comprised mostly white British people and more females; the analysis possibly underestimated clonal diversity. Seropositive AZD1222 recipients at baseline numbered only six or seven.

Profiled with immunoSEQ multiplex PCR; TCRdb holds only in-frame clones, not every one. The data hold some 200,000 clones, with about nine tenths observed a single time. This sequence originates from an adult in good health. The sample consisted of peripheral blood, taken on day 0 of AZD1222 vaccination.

The CDR3 loop reads CASSSTYEQYF. CDR3 coding DNA: TGTGCCAGCAGCTCGACATACGAGCAGTACTTC. The chain uses TRBV7-2 and TRBJ2-7; D not resolved. This CDR3 comprises 11 residues. Germline V gene lookup returns CDR1 SGHTA and CDR2 FQGNSA. Trimming shortened V by 4 bases and J by 4 bases, and 5 bases separated the two germline ends.